These T cell receptor beta chains were read from a single sample in a study of OX40 agonist ivuxolimab in advanced cancers. Produced via immunoSEQ multiplex PCR; TCRdb's table is partial and in-frame only. The data show around 56,000 clones, around 89% seen once. Sequencing was performed on CD4+ or CD8+ T cells sorted from blood, taken in a trial of the OX40 agonist ivuxolimab. These receptors came from an adult with an advanced solid tumor such as melanoma, head and neck, liver or kidney cancer. The CDR3 runs from the conserved cysteine through the conserved F or W. Fields, in order: CDR3 protein, CDR3 DNA, J gene, D gene, V gene, clone size. D genes are given only for firm matches. Size tells how often a clone was seen (once, few, many) or the class of an expanded clone, and some rows leave it out.

CDR3aa: CASSPRDWGRRTDTQYF; CDR3nt: TGTGCCAGCAGTCCCAGGGACTGGGGCCGGCGGACAGATACGCAGTATTTT; j_gene: TRBJ2-3; d_gene: .; v_gene: TRBV7-8; abundance: once
CDR3aa: CASSLAGTGVHEQYF; CDR3nt: TGTGCCAGCTCACTCGCCGGGACAGGTGTCCACGAGCAGTACTTC; j_gene: TRBJ2-7; d_gene: TRBD1; v_gene: TRBV18; abundance: .
CDR3aa: CASSLDALTDTQYF; CDR3nt: TGTGCCAGCAGCTTGGACGCCCTCACAGATACGCAGTATTTT; j_gene: TRBJ2-3; d_gene: .; v_gene: TRBV5-4; abundance: .
CDR3aa: CASSKGAAYEQYF; CDR3nt: TGTGCCAGTAGTAAAGGGGCCGCCTACGAGCAGTACTTC; j_gene: TRBJ2-7; d_gene: .; v_gene: TRBV19; abundance: .
CDR3aa: CASSNDRARGETQYF; CDR3nt: TGTGCCAGCAGTAATGACAGGGCCCGAGGGGAGACCCAGTACTTC; j_gene: TRBJ2-5; d_gene: TRBD1; v_gene: TRBV2; abundance: .
CDR3aa: CASSPPRQGALDTEAFF; CDR3nt: TGTGCCAGCTCACCACCGCGACAGGGGGCATTGGACACTGAAGCTTTCTTT; j_gene: TRBJ1-1; d_gene: TRBD1; v_gene: TRBV18; abundance: .
CDR3aa: CASSGGSSGANVLTF; CDR3nt: TGTGCCAGCAGTGGCGGTAGCTCTGGGGCCAACGTCCTGACTTTC; j_gene: TRBJ2-6; d_gene: .; v_gene: TRBV25-1; abundance: .
CDR3aa: CASISRDSSGNTIYF; CDR3nt: TGTGCCAGCATTAGCAGGGACTCCTCTGGAAACACCATATATTTT; j_gene: TRBJ1-3; d_gene: .; v_gene: TRBV6-1; abundance: .
CDR3aa: CATSREGWYGYTF; CDR3nt: TGTGCCACCAGCAGAGAGGGGTGGTATGGCTACACCTTC; j_gene: TRBJ1-2; d_gene: .; v_gene: TRBV15; abundance: .
CDR3aa: CASSRGQAQGGYTF; CDR3nt: TGTGCCAGCAGTAGGGGACAGGCCCAAGGGGGCTACACCTTC; j_gene: TRBJ1-2; d_gene: TRBD1; v_gene: TRBV7-9; abundance: few
CDR3aa: CASSAGTLTYEQYF; CDR3nt: TGTGCCAGCAGCGCGGGGACCCTCACCTACGAGCAGTACTTC; j_gene: TRBJ2-7; d_gene: .; v_gene: TRBV7-9; abundance: .
CDR3aa: CASTSGEIYEQYF; CDR3nt: TGTGCCAGCACGTCAGGGGAGATCTACGAGCAGTACTTC; j_gene: TRBJ2-7; d_gene: .; v_gene: TRBV28; abundance: .
CDR3aa: CASSRLAGGKEEQFF; CDR3nt: TGTGCCAGCAGCAGACTAGCGGGAGGGAAGGAGGAGCAGTTCTTC; j_gene: TRBJ2-1; d_gene: TRBD2; v_gene: TRBV6-4; abundance: .
CDR3aa: CASSLSREGSYEQYF; CDR3nt: TGTGCCAGCAGCCTTAGCCGGGAAGGGTCCTACGAGCAGTACTTC; j_gene: TRBJ2-7; d_gene: .; v_gene: TRBV5-4; abundance: .
CDR3aa: CASSEQGDQPQHF; CDR3nt: TGTGCCAGCAGTGAACAGGGCGATCAGCCCCAGCATTTT; j_gene: TRBJ1-5; d_gene: .; v_gene: TRBV2; abundance: .
CDR3aa: CASSFLAGDTDTQYF; CDR3nt: TGCGCCAGCAGCTTCCTAGCGGGGGACACAGATACGCAGTATTTT; j_gene: TRBJ2-3; d_gene: TRBD2; v_gene: TRBV5-1; abundance: .
CDR3aa: CASSSDSRTDTQYF; CDR3nt: TGTGCCAGCAGTTCCGACAGTCGCACAGATACGCAGTATTTT; j_gene: TRBJ2-3; d_gene: .; v_gene: TRBV6-6; abundance: .
CDR3aa: CASSLWGRNTEAFF; CDR3nt: TGTGCCAGCAGTTTATGGGGCAGGAACACTGAAGCTTTCTTT; j_gene: TRBJ1-1; d_gene: .; v_gene: TRBV27; abundance: few
CDR3aa: CASSQDRGGGAGTQYF; CDR3nt: TGTGCCAGCAGCCAAGATCGCGGCGGGGGGGCCGGGACCCAGTACTTC; j_gene: TRBJ2-5; d_gene: TRBD2; v_gene: TRBV4-2; abundance: .
CDR3aa: CASSPTTLGTALAKNIQYF; CDR3nt: TGTGCCAGCAGCCCGACAACCTTGGGGACCGCTTTGGCCAAAAACATTCAGTACTTC; j_gene: TRBJ2-4; d_gene: .; v_gene: TRBV5-4; abundance: .
CDR3aa: CASSLRTANGKNIQYF; CDR3nt: TGTGCCAGCAGCTTAAGGACGGCTAACGGCAAAAACATTCAGTACTTC; j_gene: TRBJ2-4; d_gene: .; v_gene: TRBV11-2; abundance: .
CDR3aa: CATKDRENTEAFF; CDR3nt: TGTGCCACCAAGGACAGGGAAAACACTGAAGCTTTCTTT; j_gene: TRBJ1-1; d_gene: TRBD1; v_gene: TRBV19; abundance: .
CDR3aa: CSVGRTGTDTDTQYF; CDR3nt: TGCAGCGTTGGACGGACAGGGACAGACACAGATACGCAGTATTTT; j_gene: TRBJ2-3; d_gene: TRBD1; v_gene: TRBV29-1; abundance: .
CDR3aa: CASSQVGVMNTEAFF; CDR3nt: TGCGCCAGCAGCCAAGTTGGGGTCATGAACACTGAAGCTTTCTTT; j_gene: TRBJ1-1; d_gene: .; v_gene: TRBV4-1; abundance: .
CDR3aa: CASSFRGYEQFF; CDR3nt: TGCGCCAGCAGCTTCCGGGGTTATGAGCAGTTCTTC; j_gene: TRBJ2-1; d_gene: .; v_gene: TRBV5-1; abundance: few
CDR3aa: CASSFRDSSYNEQFF; CDR3nt: TGTGCCAGCAGTTTTCGGGACAGCTCCTACAATGAGCAGTTCTTC; j_gene: TRBJ2-1; d_gene: TRBD1; v_gene: TRBV6-5; abundance: .
CDR3aa: CASSSGEETQYF; CDR3nt: TGTGCCAGCAGCAGCGGGGAAGAGACCCAGTACTTC; j_gene: TRBJ2-5; d_gene: TRBD2; v_gene: TRBV28; abundance: .
CDR3aa: CASSVAREGQETQYF; CDR3nt: TGTGCCAGCAGCGTAGCTCGGGAGGGCCAAGAGACCCAGTACTTC; j_gene: TRBJ2-5; d_gene: TRBD2; v_gene: TRBV9; abundance: .
CDR3aa: CASSITLESYNEQFF; CDR3nt: TGTGCCAGTAGTATCACCCTGGAATCCTACAATGAGCAGTTCTTC; j_gene: TRBJ2-1; d_gene: .; v_gene: TRBV19; abundance: once
CDR3aa: CASSLEGGLSGYGYTF; CDR3nt: TGCGCCAGCAGCTTGGAGGGGGGTTTGTCTGGCTATGGCTACACCTTC; j_gene: TRBJ1-2; d_gene: .; v_gene: TRBV5-1; abundance: .
CDR3aa: CASRRTYGYTF; CDR3nt: TGTGCCAGCCGACGAACATATGGCTACACCTTC; j_gene: TRBJ1-2; d_gene: .; v_gene: TRBV7-2; abundance: .
CDR3aa: CASSLAGRGDYEQYF; CDR3nt: TGCGCCAGCAGCTTGGCCGGAAGGGGCGACTACGAGCAGTACTTC; j_gene: TRBJ2-7; d_gene: .; v_gene: TRBV5-1; abundance: .
CDR3aa: CASSRLAKNIQYF; CDR3nt: TGTGCCAGCAGTCGACTAGCCAAAAACATTCAGTACTTC; j_gene: TRBJ2-4; d_gene: .; v_gene: TRBV27; abundance: .
CDR3aa: CASFRGRNTEAFF; CDR3nt: TGTGCCAGCTTCCGGGGAAGAAACACTGAAGCTTTCTTT; j_gene: TRBJ1-1; d_gene: .; v_gene: TRBV6-6; abundance: .
CDR3aa: CASSYSLGSSSYEQYF; CDR3nt: TGTGCCAGCAGTTACTCGCTGGGGTCAAGCTCCTACGAGCAGTACTTC; j_gene: TRBJ2-7; d_gene: .; v_gene: TRBV6-5; abundance: .
CDR3aa: CASSLQGPEAFF; CDR3nt: TGCGCCAGCAGCTTGCAGGGTCCGGAAGCTTTCTTT; j_gene: TRBJ1-1; d_gene: .; v_gene: TRBV5-1; abundance: few
CDR3aa: CASSLASGRGGIQYF; CDR3nt: TGTGCCAGCAGCTTGGCCTCAGGGAGGGGCGGCATTCAGTACTTC; j_gene: TRBJ2-4; d_gene: TRBD2; v_gene: TRBV5-5; abundance: .